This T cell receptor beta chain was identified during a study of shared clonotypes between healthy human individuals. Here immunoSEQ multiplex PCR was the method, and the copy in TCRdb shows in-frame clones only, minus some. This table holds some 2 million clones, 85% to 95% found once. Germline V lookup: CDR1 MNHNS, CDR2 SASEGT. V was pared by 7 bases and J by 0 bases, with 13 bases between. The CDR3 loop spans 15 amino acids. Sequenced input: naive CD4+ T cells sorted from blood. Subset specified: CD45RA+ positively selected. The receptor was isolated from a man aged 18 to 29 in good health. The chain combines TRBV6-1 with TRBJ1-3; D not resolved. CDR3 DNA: TGTGCCAGCACCTCGGGCTTGTACTCTGGAAACACCATATATTTT. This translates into CASTSGLYSGNTIYF.